This T cell receptor beta chain was retrieved from a study of T cell repertoires in cytomegalovirus infection. Study-wide background: From public TCR beta signatures came an indication of both CMV infection and matching HLA type. Study outcomes and limitations: Public TCR beta family frequency separated CMV-and-HLA carriers, including in an independent cohort. HLA-C-restricted CMV clonotypes gave the most frequent clonotype in two of eight donors.

This clonotype was detected a few times. Its antigen is currently unknown. In TCRdb, the reads were re-called with MiXCR into one record per CDR3 protein. Here the sample spans around 120,000 distinct CDR3 sequences, about 24% being singletons. The CDR3 extends over 15 amino acids. V lost 6 bases, J lost 0 bases, and 7 bases stayed unmatched. The rearrangement uses TRBV12-3 or TRBV12-4 and TRBJ1-2; 7 bases are a match to TRBD1. Sequencing was done on a sample of PBMCs, sequenced either directly or after in vitro stimulation (not recorded which). The sequence derives from a human donor in good health (CMV status not recorded). Some clones in this sample may be carry-over from other donors' samples. In DNA form, the CDR3 reads TGTGCCAGCAGCCCGGGACAGATCCCTAACTATGGCTACACCTTC. Translating gives CASSPGQIPNYGYTF.